This T cell receptor beta chain is drawn from a study of T-cell memory formation after mild COVID-19. Losses at the gene ends were 1 base for V and 2 bases for J; bases not matched to a gene: 2. Per germline, CDR1 MNHEY and CDR2 SVGAGI. The CDR3 contains 15 residues. One entry per CDR3 protein, called by TCRdb with MiXCR from the 5' RACE reads. The sample lists roughly 100,000 distinct CDR3 sequences, roughly an eighth occurring once. The TCR comes from an adult woman who had mild COVID-19 (a few samples of this study predate the infection). Cell type and time point are not known. V usage is TRBV6-5 and J usage is TRBJ2-1, with 7 bases that match TRBD2. The material sequenced was PBMCs or a T cell subset sorted from them (not recorded which). The CDR3 DNA follows: TGTGCCAGCAGTTACTTTGGGGGGGCCTACAATGAGCAGTTCTTC. Amino acids: CASSYFGGAYNEQFF.